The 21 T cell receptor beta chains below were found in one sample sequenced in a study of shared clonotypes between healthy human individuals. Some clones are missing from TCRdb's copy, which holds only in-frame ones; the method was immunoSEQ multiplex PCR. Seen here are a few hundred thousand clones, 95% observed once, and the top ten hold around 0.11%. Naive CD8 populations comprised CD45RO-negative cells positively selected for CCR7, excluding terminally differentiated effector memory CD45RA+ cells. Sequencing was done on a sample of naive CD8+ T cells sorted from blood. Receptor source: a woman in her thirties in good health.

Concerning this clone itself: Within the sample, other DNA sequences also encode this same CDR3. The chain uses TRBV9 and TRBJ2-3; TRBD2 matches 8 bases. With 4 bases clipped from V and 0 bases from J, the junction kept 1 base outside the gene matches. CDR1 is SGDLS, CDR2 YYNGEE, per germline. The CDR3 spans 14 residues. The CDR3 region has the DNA TGTGCCAGCAGCTCTAGCGGGAGCACAGATACGCAGTATTTT. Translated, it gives CASSSSGSTDTQYF.

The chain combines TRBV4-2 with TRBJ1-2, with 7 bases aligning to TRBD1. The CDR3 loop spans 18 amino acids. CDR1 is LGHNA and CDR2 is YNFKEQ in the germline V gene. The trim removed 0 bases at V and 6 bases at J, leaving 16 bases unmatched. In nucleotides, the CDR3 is TGTGCCAGCAGCCAAGAATTGCCTGAGCCCCGGGACAGAAATGGCTACACCTTC. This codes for CASSQELPEPRDRNGYTF.

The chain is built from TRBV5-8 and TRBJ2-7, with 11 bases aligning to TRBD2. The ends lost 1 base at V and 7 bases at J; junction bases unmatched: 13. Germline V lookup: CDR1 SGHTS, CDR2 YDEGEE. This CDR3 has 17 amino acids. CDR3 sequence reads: CASSLRLAGGFMREQYF. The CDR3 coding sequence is TGTGCCAGCAGCTTGAGGCTAGCGGGAGGCTTTATGAGGGAGCAGTACTTC.

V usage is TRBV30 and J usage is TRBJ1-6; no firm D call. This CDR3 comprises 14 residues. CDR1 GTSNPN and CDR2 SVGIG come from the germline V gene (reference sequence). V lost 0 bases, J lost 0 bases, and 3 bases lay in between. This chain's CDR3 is CAWSVSSYNSPLHF. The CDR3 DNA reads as TGTGCCTGGAGTGTGAGCTCCTATAATTCACCCCTCCACTTT.

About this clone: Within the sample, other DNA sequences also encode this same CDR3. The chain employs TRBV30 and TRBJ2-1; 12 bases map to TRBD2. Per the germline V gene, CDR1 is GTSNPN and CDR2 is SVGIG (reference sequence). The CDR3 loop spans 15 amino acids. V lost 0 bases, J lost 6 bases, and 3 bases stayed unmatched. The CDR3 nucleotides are TGTGCCTGGAGTGTACTAGCGGGAGGAGGCAATGAGCAGTTCTTC. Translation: CAWSVLAGGGNEQFF.

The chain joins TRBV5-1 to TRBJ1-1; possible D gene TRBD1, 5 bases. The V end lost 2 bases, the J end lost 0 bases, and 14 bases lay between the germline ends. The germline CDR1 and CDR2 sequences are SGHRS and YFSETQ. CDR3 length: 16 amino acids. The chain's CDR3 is CASSFHRSMMNTEAFF. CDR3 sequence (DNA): TGCGCCAGCAGCTTCCACAGGAGTATGATGAACACTGAAGCTTTCTTT.

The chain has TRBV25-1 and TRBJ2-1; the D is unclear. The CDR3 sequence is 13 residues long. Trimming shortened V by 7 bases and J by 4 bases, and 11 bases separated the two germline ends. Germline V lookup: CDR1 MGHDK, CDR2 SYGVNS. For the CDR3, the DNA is TGTGCCAGCACCGAGCAGCAGTACAATGAGCAGTTCTTC. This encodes CASTEQQYNEQFF.

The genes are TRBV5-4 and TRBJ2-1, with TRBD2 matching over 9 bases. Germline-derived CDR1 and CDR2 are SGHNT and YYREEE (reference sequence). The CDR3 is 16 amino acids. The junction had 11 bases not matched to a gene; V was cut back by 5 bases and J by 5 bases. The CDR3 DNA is TGTGCCAGCAGAGTTGCGGGACTAGCAGAGAACAATGAGCAGTTCTTC. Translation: CASRVAGLAENNEQFF. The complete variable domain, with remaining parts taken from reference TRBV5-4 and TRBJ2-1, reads ETGVTQSPTHLIKTRGQQVTLRCSSQSGHNTVSWYQQALGQGPQFIFQYYREEENGRGNFPPRFSGLQFPNYSSELNVNALELDDSALYLCASRVAGLAENNEQFFGPGTRLTVL.

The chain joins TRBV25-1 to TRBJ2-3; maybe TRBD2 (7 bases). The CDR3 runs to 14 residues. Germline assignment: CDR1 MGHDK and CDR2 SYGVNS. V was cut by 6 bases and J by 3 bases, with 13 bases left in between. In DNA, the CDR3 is TGTGCCAGCAGAAAGGGGGGGAGAACAGATACGCAGTATTTT. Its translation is CASRKGGRTDTQYF.

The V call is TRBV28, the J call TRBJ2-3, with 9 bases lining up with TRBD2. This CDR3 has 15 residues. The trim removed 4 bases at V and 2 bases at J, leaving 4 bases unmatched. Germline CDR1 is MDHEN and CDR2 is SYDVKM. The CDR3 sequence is CASSWTSDDTDTQYF. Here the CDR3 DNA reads TGTGCCAGCAGTTGGACTAGCGATGACACAGATACGCAGTATTTT.

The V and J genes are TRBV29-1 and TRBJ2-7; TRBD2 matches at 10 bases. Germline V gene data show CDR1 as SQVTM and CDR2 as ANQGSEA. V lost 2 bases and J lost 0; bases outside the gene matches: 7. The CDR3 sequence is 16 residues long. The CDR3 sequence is CSVELRTSGTSYEQYF. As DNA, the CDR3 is TGCAGCGTTGAACTCCGGACTAGCGGAACCTCCTACGAGCAGTACTTC.

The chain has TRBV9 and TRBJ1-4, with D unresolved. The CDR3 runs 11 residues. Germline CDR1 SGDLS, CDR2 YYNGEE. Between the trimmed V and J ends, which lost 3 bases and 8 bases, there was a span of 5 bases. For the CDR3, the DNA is TGTGCCAGCAGCGCGGACGAAAAACTGTTTTTT. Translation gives CASSADEKLFF.

CDR3 DNA: TGTGCCAGCAGCCTGGGACTAGCGGGAGGTACAGATACGCAGTATTTT. Translation: CASSLGLAGGTDTQYF. The chain links TRBV7-3 to TRBJ2-3; 15 positions agree with TRBD2. This CDR3 spans 16 amino acids. Germline trimming cut 5 bases from V and 3 bases from J; bases unmatched to any gene: 3. Looked up from germline, CDR1 is SGHTA and CDR2 is FQGTGA.

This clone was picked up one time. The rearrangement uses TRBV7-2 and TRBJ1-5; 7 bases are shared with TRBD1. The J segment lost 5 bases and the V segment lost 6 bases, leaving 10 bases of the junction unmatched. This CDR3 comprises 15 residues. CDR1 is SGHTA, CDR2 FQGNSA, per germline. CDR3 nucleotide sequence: TGTGCCAGCAGGGGTCGGGACAGCATCTATCAGCCCCAGCATTTT. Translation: CASRGRDSIYQPQHF.

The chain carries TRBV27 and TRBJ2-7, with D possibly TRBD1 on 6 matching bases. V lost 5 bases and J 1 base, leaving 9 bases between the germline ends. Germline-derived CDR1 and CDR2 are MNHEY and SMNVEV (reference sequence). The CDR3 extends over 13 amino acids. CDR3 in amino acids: CASSITGSYEQYF. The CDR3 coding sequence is TGTGCCAGCAGTATTACAGGGTCCTACGAGCAGTACTTC.

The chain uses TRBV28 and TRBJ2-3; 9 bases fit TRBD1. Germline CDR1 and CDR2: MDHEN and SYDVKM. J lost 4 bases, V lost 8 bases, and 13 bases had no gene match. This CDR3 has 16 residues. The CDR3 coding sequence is TGTGCCAGCCTATCGACCGGGACAGGGTCCGCAGATACGCAGTATTTT. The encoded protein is CASLSTGTGSADTQYF.

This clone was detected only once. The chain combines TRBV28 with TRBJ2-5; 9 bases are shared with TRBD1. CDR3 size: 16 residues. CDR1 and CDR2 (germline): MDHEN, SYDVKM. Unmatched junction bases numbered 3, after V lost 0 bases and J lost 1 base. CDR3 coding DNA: TGTGCCAGCAGTTTATGGGACAGGGGCGTCCAAGAGACCCAGTACTTC. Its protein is CASSLWDRGVQETQYF.

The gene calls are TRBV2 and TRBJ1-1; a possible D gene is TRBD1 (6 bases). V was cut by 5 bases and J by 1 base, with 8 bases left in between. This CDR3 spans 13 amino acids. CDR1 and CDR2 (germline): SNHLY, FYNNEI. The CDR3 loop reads CASSRDTNTEAFF. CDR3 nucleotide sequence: TGTGCCAGCAGTCGGGACACGAACACTGAAGCTTTCTTT.

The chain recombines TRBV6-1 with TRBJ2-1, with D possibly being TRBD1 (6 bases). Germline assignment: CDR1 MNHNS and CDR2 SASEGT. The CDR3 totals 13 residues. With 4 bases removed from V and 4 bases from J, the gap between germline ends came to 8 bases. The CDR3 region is CASSVDRYNEQFF. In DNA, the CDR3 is TGTGCCAGCAGTGTGGACAGATACAATGAGCAGTTCTTC.

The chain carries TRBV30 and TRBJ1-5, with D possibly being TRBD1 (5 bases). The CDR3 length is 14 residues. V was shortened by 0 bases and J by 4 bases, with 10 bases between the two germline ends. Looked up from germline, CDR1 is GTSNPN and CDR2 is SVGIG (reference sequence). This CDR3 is CAWSVGGGNQPQHF. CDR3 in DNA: TGTGCCTGGAGTGTAGGCGGGGGGAATCAGCCCCAGCATTTT.

The chain's CDR3 is CASSSLAGDTF. CDR3 sequence (DNA): TGTGCCAGCAGCTCCCTCGCGGGAGACACCTTC. The rearrangement uses TRBV11-2 and TRBJ1-2; D remains unclear. The V end lost 4 bases, the J end lost 12 bases, and 12 bases lay between the germline ends. The CDR3 extends over 11 amino acids. Germline V gene lookup returns CDR1 SGHAT and CDR2 FQNNGV.